This record concerns one T cell receptor beta chain sequence. This clonotype was observed a few times. The antigen it binds to is not known. No per-base quality is available; no much larger clone lies one base away. This specimen comes from a study of spatial heterogeneity in lung cancer (dated by TCRdb to about 2019). About the study as a whole: Beta-chain transcripts were consistently detected in greater numbers than alpha-chain transcripts, which likely reflected higher beta-chain transcript abundance. In the raw uncorrected reads, each unique combination of TCR and UMI appeared more than ten times on average. In non-small cell lung cancer, the study made a quantitative comparison of TCR alpha and beta repertoires among multiple tumor regions, matched nontumor lung and blood. TCR repertoire features were related to nonsynonymous mutation counts determined by whole-exome sequencing of tumor tissue. At surgery, some 200 tumor regions, roughly 63 matched nontumor lung samples and fewer than 60 PBMC samples were TCR-sequenced for both alpha and beta chains.

Receptor libraries were prepared by 5' RACE. TCRdb lists the instrument as NextSeq 500. To allow correction of PCR and sequencing errors, the TCR library protocol tagged every TCR cDNA molecule with a unique molecular identifier. From the authors' description of their analysis: TCR identification, UMI-based error correction and CDR3 extraction were all carried out with Decombinator tools. Expanded TCRs were defined as those above a frequency of 2 per 1,000, corresponding to the top 1% of the tumor frequency distribution. Renyi diversity was computed with the R vegan package after each repertoire had been subsampled 100 times to 5,000 TCRs. CDR3 similarity networks were constructed using string-kernel similarity of amino acid triplets, with links drawn between CDR3s whose pairwise similarity was above 0.82. TCRdb trimmed public reads at Q25 via fastp, called clones via MiXCR and kept in-frame beta chains. Each entry is one CDR3 protein sequence, shown with its most common DNA and genes. The V and J calls and clone size are TCRdb's, not the authors'. The table for this sample lists some 50,000 distinct CDR3 sequences; roughly 7.2% of them were counted only once. Together, the top ten hold about 13% of the sample.

The meaning of the sample's time point label: sample taken at primary tumor resection. Whole RNA extracted from tumor and nontumor lung tissue, or from cryopreserved PBMC samples, was used for TCR sequencing without cell sorting. The donors were 60 to 80 patients from the lung TRACERx cohort who had early-stage, untreated non-small cell lung cancer. Only patients with enough RNA available from two or more tumor regions were chosen for TCR sequencing. The full study reports these points: Additional single-cell paired TCR alpha and beta sequencing was considered necessary to confirm, at a functional level, the hypothesis that regional TCRs recognize regional mutations. Ubiquitous expanded tumor TCRs were detected in blood more often at tumor resection than at routine follow-up.

There are 14 amino acids in the CDR3, from cysteine to phenylalanine inclusive. Only the CDR3 DNA stays, 42 bases, in frame from base 1. At the junction V is shortened by 4 bases and J by 5 bases, with 12 bases in between. The source was PBMCs, collected at surgery. The rearranged chain carries TRBV12-3 or TRBV12-4 and TRBJ1-3; the D gene assignment is ambiguous. This TCR came from a female donor with early-stage non-small cell lung cancer. The nucleotide sequence reads as follows: TGTGCCAGCAGTTCATTTACCTTGAGAAACACCATATATTTT. Translated, it reads CASSSFTLRNTIYF.